This T cell receptor beta chain was recorded in a study of low-dose radiotherapy and immunotherapy resistance in tumors. TRAV and TRBV primers primed cDNA for both TCRalpha and TCRbeta. Amplification of TCRs used a constant-region primer and V-primer adapter for 15 to 25 PCR cycles. TCRdb fed the reads into MiXCR, producing one record per CDR3 protein. The sample holds approximately 15,000 distinct CDR3 sequences, less than 65% seen once. The receptor was isolated from a human donor with advanced metastatic prostate, ovarian, gallbladder or colorectal cancer (not recorded which). This table probably holds off-target reads from a library built for another chain.

The CDR3 bases are TGCAGTGCCATAGCGGGACAGCACTCTGGGGCCAACGTCCTGACTTTC. Amino acid sequence: CSAIAGQHSGANVLTF. The chain joins TRBV20-1 to TRBJ2-6, with D perhaps TRBD2 (8 bases). This CDR3 comprises 16 residues. The V gene lost 6 bases and the J gene lost 0 bases, with 15 bases spanning the gap. Germline values: CDR1 DFQATT, CDR2 SNEGSKA (reference sequence).